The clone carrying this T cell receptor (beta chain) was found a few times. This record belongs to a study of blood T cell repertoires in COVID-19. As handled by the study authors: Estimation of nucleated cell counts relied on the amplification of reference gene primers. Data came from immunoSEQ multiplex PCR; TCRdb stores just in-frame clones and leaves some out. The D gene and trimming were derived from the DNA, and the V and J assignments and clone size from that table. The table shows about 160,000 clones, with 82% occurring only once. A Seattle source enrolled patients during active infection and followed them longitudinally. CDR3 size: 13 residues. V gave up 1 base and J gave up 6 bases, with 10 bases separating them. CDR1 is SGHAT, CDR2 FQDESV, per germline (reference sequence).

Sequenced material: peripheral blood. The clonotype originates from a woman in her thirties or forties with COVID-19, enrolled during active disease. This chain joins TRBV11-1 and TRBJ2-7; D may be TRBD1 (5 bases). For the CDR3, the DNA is TGTGCCAGCAGCTTAGTGTTGGGGCGCGAGCAGTACTTC. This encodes CASSLVLGREQYF.